This is a list of T cell receptor beta chains from one sample in a study of identical twins. One entry per CDR3 protein, called by TCRdb with MiXCR from the 5' RACE reads. The data show roughly 260,000 distinct CDR3 sequences, approximately 7.9% seen once. These data also formed part of another study, on yellow fever vaccine responses in identical twins.

The sequenced sample consisted of CD8+ T cells sorted from blood. These receptors all stem from a young woman in good health. The CDR3 runs from the conserved cysteine through the conserved F or W. D genes are given only for firm matches. Size values are once, few and many counts, or a class for expanded clones, and some rows have none.

j_gene,abundance,v_gene,d_gene,CDR3aa,CDR3nt
TRBJ2-7,few,TRBV6-2/TRBV6-3,.,CASSFGDTQQREQYF,TGTGCCAGCAGTTTTGGGGACACTCAGCAGCGCGAGCAGTACTTC
TRBJ1-2,many,TRBV2,.,CASMAFPHTF,TGTGCCAGCATGGCATTCCCACACACCTTC
TRBJ1-4,many,TRBV4-1,TRBD1,CASSQATQGALNEKLFF,TGCGCCAGCAGCCAAGCGACTCAGGGGGCCCTTAATGAAAAACTGTTTTTT
TRBJ2-7,.,TRBV7-9,TRBD2,CASSSWTSSHYEQYF,TGTGCCAGCAGCTCCTGGACTAGCTCCCACTACGAGCAGTACTTC
TRBJ2-7,few,TRBV4-1,.,CASSQDWSGRSYEQYF,TGCGCCAGCAGCCAAGATTGGTCAGGGAGGTCCTACGAGCAGTACTTC
TRBJ1-5,many,TRBV7-9,.,CASSLSYNQPQHF,TGTGCCAGCAGCCTAAGCTACAATCAGCCCCAGCATTTT
TRBJ2-1,few,TRBV7-6,.,CASSSDFYHNEQFF,TGTGCCAGCAGCTCGGACTTCTATCACAATGAGCAGTTCTTC
TRBJ2-3,.,TRBV27,.,CASSLVSLGTDTQYF,TGTGCCAGCAGTTTAGTGAGTTTGGGCACAGATACGCAGTATTTT
TRBJ2-1,many,TRBV7-3,TRBD2,CASSSPGTSGNGYNEQFF,TGTGCCAGCAGCTCACCCGGGACTAGCGGGAATGGGTACAATGAGCAGTTCTTC
TRBJ2-5,few,TRBV28,.,CASSSDSQVTQYF,TGTGCCAGCAGTTCCGACAGTCAAGTGACCCAGTACTTC
TRBJ1-1,many,TRBV12-3/TRBV12-4,.,CASREAGGGTEAFF,TGTGCCAGCAGGGAAGCTGGGGGAGGAACTGAAGCTTTCTTT
TRBJ2-5,.,TRBV4-1,.,CASSQETLGRLAQETQYF,TGCGCCAGCAGCCAAGAGACTTTAGGGCGGCTAGCGCAAGAGACCCAGTACTTC
TRBJ2-1,.,TRBV29-1,TRBD2,CSVERGLVEPNEQFF,TGCAGCGTCGAACGGGGACTAGTGGAGCCCAATGAGCAGTTCTTC
TRBJ2-5,many,TRBV20-1,.,CSATRETQYF,TGCAGTGCTACCAGGGAGACCCAGTACTTC
TRBJ1-1,few,TRBV7-8,.,CASSLSLTNTEAFF,TGTGCCAGCAGTCTGAGCCTTACCAACACTGAAGCTTTCTTT
TRBJ2-3,.,TRBV7-6,TRBD1,CASSLLTGIDKSRTDTQYF,TGTGCCAGCAGCTTGCTGACAGGGATTGATAAGTCCCGCACAGATACGCAGTATTTT
TRBJ2-1,many,TRBV4-1,TRBD1,CASSQATTGVTEQFF,TGCGCCAGCAGCCAGGCCACAACAGGGGTAACTGAGCAGTTCTTC
TRBJ2-5,many,TRBV4-1,.,CASSQAGSLQETQYF,TGCGCCAGCAGCCAAGCCGGGAGCCTTCAAGAGACCCAGTACTTC
TRBJ2-1,few,TRBV10-2,TRBD2,CASSVQLASSYNEQFF,TGCGCCAGCAGCGTACAACTAGCGAGCTCCTACAATGAGCAGTTCTTC
TRBJ1-5,many,TRBV12-3/TRBV12-4,.,CASSPDLLAQHF,TGTGCCAGCAGTCCCGACCTTCTGGCCCAGCATTTT
TRBJ1-1,few,TRBV29-1,.,CSSSLGAWTEAFF,TGCAGCTCCTCGTTAGGGGCTTGGACTGAAGCTTTCTTT
TRBJ2-2,.,TRBV6-5,TRBD2,CASSYPRLAGDQNTGELFF,TGTGCCAGCAGTTACCCCCGGCTAGCGGGGGACCAGAACACCGGGGAGCTGTTTTTT
TRBJ1-2,many,TRBV7-9,.,CASSLGPQVWDGYTF,TGTGCCAGCAGCTTAGGCCCACAGGTCTGGGATGGCTACACCTTC
TRBJ1-1,few,TRBV6-5,.,CASSSRVEVTEAFF,TGTGCCAGCAGTTCCAGGGTTGAGGTTACTGAAGCTTTCTTT
TRBJ2-3,few,TRBV7-2,.,CASRRDLRASGDTQYF,TGTGCCAGCAGAAGAGACCTCAGAGCCTCGGGAGATACGCAGTATTTT
TRBJ2-5,.,TRBV9,TRBD1,CASSVATGGGETQYF,TGTGCCAGCAGCGTAGCTACAGGGGGCGGGGAGACCCAGTACTTC
TRBJ2-3,many,TRBV2,.,CASSVRSYANMYTDTQYF,TGTGCCAGCAGTGTGAGGAGTTACGCCAATATGTACACAGATACGCAGTATTTT
TRBJ2-3,.,TRBV5-5,TRBD1,CASSLEGAATDTQYF,TGTGCCAGCAGCTTGGAGGGGGCGGCCACAGATACGCAGTATTTT
TRBJ2-3,.,TRBV11-2,.,CASSSTVGDTQYF,TGTGCCAGCAGCTCTACTGTAGGCGATACGCAGTATTTT
TRBJ2-3,.,TRBV7-9,TRBD1,CASSVTGFGTDTQYF,TGTGCCAGCAGCGTGACAGGGTTTGGCACAGATACGCAGTATTTT
TRBJ2-7,many,TRBV9,TRBD2,CASSSSGRVDYEQYF,TGTGCCAGCAGCTCTAGCGGGAGGGTGGACTACGAGCAGTACTTC
TRBJ2-7,few,TRBV4-1,.,CASSQKSTTGRSYEQYF,TGCGCCAGCAGCCAAAAGAGTACTACGGGACGTTCCTACGAGCAGTACTTC